This T cell receptor beta chain was observed in a study of CD8 T cells in Susac syndrome. Whole-study findings and limits: The study's TCR sequencing and HLA analysis covered a relatively small number of individuals, and the study acknowledged this.

This clonotype was seen a handful of times. Its target is unknown. An amount of RNA that ranged from roughly 0.45 to 1 ug was reverse transcribed with random hexamers. An immunoSEQ multiplex PCR generated amplified TCR beta CDR3 products spanning 54 Vbeta and 13 Jbeta. TCRdb fed the immunoSEQ multiplex PCR reads into MiXCR, producing one record per CDR3 protein. The sample yields over 200,000 distinct CDR3 sequences, approximately 95% seen once. CDR3 length: 12 residues. V lost 4 bases to trimming and J lost 6 bases; unmatched junction nucleotides: 3. CDR1 and CDR2 (germline): SGHAT, FQNNGV. TCR beta from blood CD8+ and CD4+ T cells was sequenced. Through negative isolation, CD4+ and CD8+ T cells were obtained, while TEMRA cells were enriched using FACS.

The sample taken for sequencing was CD4+ T cells from PBMCs. The sequence was obtained from a human donor with multiple sclerosis. The chain uses TRBV11-2 and TRBJ2-7; 7 bases align to TRBD2. CDR3 loop: CASSSGRGEQYF. As DNA, the CDR3 is TGTGCCAGCAGCTCTGGGAGGGGCGAGCAGTACTTC.